This is a list of T cell receptor beta chains from one sample in a study of human T cells and chemical hapten exposure. TCRdb itself ran the RACE reads through MiXCR, one entry per CDR3 protein. The sample has 100,000 or so distinct CDR3 sequences, about 11% seen once. This specimen consisted of whole blood, obtained in connection with sensitization to the hapten diphenylcyclopropenone (DPC). Receptors were obtained from a woman in her thirties or forties with alopecia areata. Some clones in this sample may be carry-over from other donors' samples. Both conserved end residues are part of each CDR3. A D gene is named only where the DNA matches it firmly. Only some rows state a clone size, as once, few, many or a class for expanded clones.

d_call	v_call	j_call	clone_size	cdr3_nt	cdr3_aa
TRBD1	TRBV12-3/TRBV12-4	TRBJ1-1	many	TGTGCCAGCAGTTCCAAGACAGGGGCAGGCGCTGAAGCTTTCTTT	CASSSKTGAGAEAFF
.	TRBV7-2	TRBJ1-2	many	TGTGCCAGCAGCTTAGGCAGGGCTGACGGCTACACCTTC	CASSLGRADGYTF
.	TRBV28	TRBJ1-4	many	TGTGCCAGCAGTTTATCGGGAAATGCTAATGAAAAACTGTTTTTT	CASSLSGNANEKLFF
TRBD1	TRBV5-5	TRBJ2-7	.	TGTGCCAGCAGCCATCCGGGACAGGTTCTCTACGAGCAGTACTTC	CASSHPGQVLYEQYF
.	TRBV5-6	TRBJ1-2	.	TGTGCCAGCAGCGGGGTTCTCTATGGCTACACCTTC	CASSGVLYGYTF
TRBD2	TRBV6-5	TRBJ2-7	.	TGTGCCACGACTAGCAGCTCCTACGAGCAGTACTTC	CATTSSSYEQYF
.	TRBV4-2	TRBJ2-7	few	TGTGCCAGCAGCCAAGTATCCGGGAGAGGGGACGAGCAGTACGACGAGCAGTACTTC	CASSQVSGRGDEQYDEQYF
TRBD1	TRBV28	TRBJ2-5	many	TGTGCCAGCAGCCCAGGGGGCCCCCAAGAGACCCAGTACTTC	CASSPGGPQETQYF
.	TRBV3-2	TRBJ2-7	.	TGTGCCAGCAGCCACCTGATACCGGGACAGCGGCTTCCCTACGAGCAGTACTTC	CASSHLIPGQRLPYEQYF
.	TRBV4-1	TRBJ2-7	.	TGCGCCAGCAGCTCCCCCGAAAGGGCCTACGAGCAGTACTTC	CASSSPERAYEQYF
.	TRBV28	TRBJ2-7	.	TGTGCCAGCAGTTCGCCAGGGATCAGCTACGAGCAGTACTTC	CASSSPGISYEQYF
.	TRBV11-2	TRBJ2-5	many	TGTGCCAGTACCACCAGGGGCCCGAAAGAGACCCAGTACTTC	CASTTRGPKETQYF
.	TRBV19	TRBJ2-4	.	TGTGCCAGTACCGAGGACGGGATGGACATTCAGTACTTC	CASTEDGMDIQYF
.	TRBV13	TRBJ2-7	many	TGTGCCAGCAGCTTGGACCGCTCAGGGGAGCAGTACTTC	CASSLDRSGEQYF
TRBD1	TRBV20-1	TRBJ2-7	many	TGCAGTGCTCCCCACACGGGGACAGGAACCCACGAGCAGTACTTC	CSAPHTGTGTHEQYF
.	TRBV20-1	TRBJ1-4	.	TGCAGTGCTAGAGAGGGCAGAGCTGCAACTAATGAAAAACTGTTTTTT	CSAREGRAATNEKLFF
.	TRBV5-3	TRBJ1-1	.	TGTGCCAGAAGCTTGGATGGCAGGCGGCGGGAAGCTTTCTTT	CARSLDGRRREAFF
TRBD2	TRBV20-1	TRBJ2-5	.	TGCAGTCTAGTCCGGGGGGGCAGTGAGACCCAGTACTTC	CSLVRGGSETQYF
.	TRBV29-1	TRBJ1-6	.	TGCGCGGGACACGATTCACCCCTCCACTTT	CAGHDSPLHF
TRBD1	TRBV3-1	TRBJ2-3	.	TGTGCCAGCAGCGCACAGGGGGCGGATACGCAGTATTTT	CASSAQGADTQYF
.	TRBV4-3	TRBJ2-3	.	TGCGCCAGCAGCGTCCGGGGCACAGATACGCAGTATTTT	CASSVRGTDTQYF
.	TRBV5-1	TRBJ2-7	.	TGCGCCAGCAGTTCTAAGACAGGGAGGTCGAAGGTCGGCGAGCAGTACTTC	CASSSKTGRSKVGEQYF
.	TRBV20-1	TRBJ1-1	few	TGCAGTGCTAGAGGGGCAGGGAACACTGAAGCTTTCTTT	CSARGAGNTEAFF
TRBD2	TRBV20-1	TRBJ2-1	few	TGCAGTGCTACCAGCGGGACTAGCGGCAACAATGAGCAGTTCTTC	CSATSGTSGNNEQFF
TRBD1	TRBV5-5	TRBJ2-7	many	TGTGCCAGCAGCTTGAGCCGGGACAGGACCTACGAACAGTACTTC	CASSLSRDRTYEQYF
.	TRBV20-1	TRBJ1-5	few	TGCAGTGCTATCCTAAAAGGCCAATCGGGCAATCAGCCCCAGCATTTT	CSAILKGQSGNQPQHF
.	TRBV18	TRBJ2-7	.	TGTGCCAGCTCTCCATTACAAGGGGGCTCCTACGAGCAGTACTTC	CASSPLQGGSYEQYF
.	TRBV2	TRBJ1-1	.	TGTGCCAGAAAGAAAGCAACAGAAGCTTTCTTT	CARKKATEAFF
.	TRBV6-2/TRBV6-3	TRBJ2-5	few	TGTGCCAGCAGTTTCGCACCGACAGTTTCGGGTAACCAGTACTTC	CASSFAPTVSGNQYF
TRBD1	TRBV4-2	TRBJ1-1	many	TGTGCCAGCAGCCCACCTCGGGACCCGGCGGACAGGGACTGGGGTCAGGACACTGAAGCTTTCTTT	CASSPPRDPADRDWGQDTEAFF
.	TRBV13	TRBJ1-6	many	TGTGCCAGCAGGGGTCGACAGGAGCTAGGATCACCCCTCCACTTT	CASRGRQELGSPLHF
TRBD1	TRBV7-8	TRBJ2-7	once	TGTGCCAGCAGCTTCGGACAGGTTGCCTCCTACGAGCAGTACTTC	CASSFGQVASYEQYF
TRBD2	TRBV7-9	TRBJ2-3	.	TGTGCCAGCAGCTTATCAGCTAGCGGGGGGATTAGCACAGATACGCAGTATTTT	CASSLSASGGISTDTQYF
.	TRBV28	TRBJ2-5	few	TGTGCCAGCACTGAGAGTGGTACTCGAGAGACCCAGTACTTC	CASTESGTRETQYF
.	TRBV7-9	TRBJ2-3	few	TGTGCCAGCAGCCTCCGACAGACAGATACGCAGTATTTT	CASSLRQTDTQYF
.	TRBV9	TRBJ2-6	.	TGTGCCAGCGGGGCGATCTCTGGGGCCAACGTCCTGACTTTC	CASGAISGANVLTF
.	TRBV4-1	TRBJ1-2	.	TGCGCCAGCAGCCAAGCGGCAGTCGCTAACTATGGCTACACCTTC	CASSQAAVANYGYTF
.	TRBV3-1	TRBJ2-1	many	TGTGCCAGCAGCCAAGTCCAGAGGGGAGAGCAGTTCTTC	CASSQVQRGEQFF
.	TRBV7-6	TRBJ2-1	.	TGTGCCAGCAGCTTAAAGCGGGCATACTACAATGAGCAGTTCTTC	CASSLKRAYYNEQFF
.	TRBV25-1	TRBJ2-1	.	TGTGCCAGCAGGTCAGGGGGGTCCTACAATGAGCAGTTCTTC	CASRSGGSYNEQFF
.	TRBV9	TRBJ1-2	few	TGTGCCAGCAGCGTAGGGGCCCTTACCTACTATGGCTACACCTTC	CASSVGALTYYGYTF
.	TRBV7-9	TRBJ2-5	many	TGTGCCAGCAGCAAGATATCTGGGGCCCAGTACTTC	CASSKISGAQYF
.	TRBV4-1	TRBJ1-4	.	TGCGCCAGCAGCCCGGGAGGGGGAAGTACAAATGAAAAACTGTTTTTT	CASSPGGGSTNEKLFF
TRBD2	TRBV15	TRBJ2-5	many	TGTGCCACCAGCAGAGGGGATTCAGCGGGGGGACAAGAGACCCAGTACTTC	CATSRGDSAGGQETQYF
TRBD1	TRBV6-2/TRBV6-3	TRBJ1-1	many	TGTGCCATTTCGGACAGGGCGGACACTGAAGCTTTCTTT	CAISDRADTEAFF
.	TRBV11-2	TRBJ2-7	many	TGTGCCAGCAGCTTAGCCAGGGGGGGACAATCCTACGAGCAGTACTTC	CASSLARGGQSYEQYF
.	TRBV7-9	TRBJ2-3	.	TGTGCCAGCAGCGCAGGAGGAGGGGGAAACACAGATACGCAGTATTTT	CASSAGGGGNTDTQYF
.	TRBV4-3	TRBJ2-2	few	TGCGCCAGCAGCCGTTCCCTCGGCGCACCCACCGGGGAGCTGTTTTTT	CASSRSLGAPTGELFF
.	TRBV7-2	TRBJ1-5	few	TGTGCCAGCAGCCCGGCCGGGGGATCCGGGAATCAGCCCCAGCATTTT	CASSPAGGSGNQPQHF
.	TRBV7-9	TRBJ2-5	many	TGTGCCAGCAGCTTAGTCCTGGGGGCCCAGTACTTC	CASSLVLGAQYF
.	TRBV27	TRBJ1-5	.	TGTGCCAGCAGCACAGATAGGGGCAATCAGCCCCAGCATTTT	CASSTDRGNQPQHF
.	TRBV4-3	TRBJ2-7	few	TGCGCCAGCAGCCAAGATCGGTGGACCACGTCCTACGAGCAGTACTTC	CASSQDRWTTSYEQYF
TRBD1	TRBV4-1	TRBJ1-1	.	TGCGCCAGCAGCTCGGGACAGGGGCTCAGTGAAGCTTTCTTT	CASSSGQGLSEAFF
.	TRBV4-2	TRBJ1-5	few	TGTGCCAGCAGCCAAGATGCTAACGGCAATCAGCCCCAGCATTTT	CASSQDANGNQPQHF
.	TRBV7-6	TRBJ2-4	.	TGTGCCAGCAGCCCGCAGTTTGAGGCCAAAAACATTCAGTACTTC	CASSPQFEAKNIQYF